This T cell receptor beta chain comes out of a study of shared clonotypes between healthy human individuals. Across the study: Donors had three CD4 naive, three CD4 memory, two CD8 naive and one CD8 memory plate apiece. The study's findings and limits: With a few donors compared, 5% to 5.5% of naive CD4 clonotypes were shared. Against clonotypes common to all four donors, non-shared ones had lower generation probabilities. In this cohort, only blood was sampled, and tissue repertoires likely differ.

CDR3 length equals 14 residues. Looked up from germline, CDR1 is MGHRA and CDR2 is YSYEKL. V was trimmed by 4 bases and J by 6 bases, leaving 14 bases between them. This clone was seen a single time. Its cognate antigen is unknown. Libraries were prepared by immunoSEQ multiplex PCR; TCRdb keeps only in-frame clonotypes and omits some of them. The sample lists some 2.1 million clones; about 95% were seen once. Naive CD8 cells were CD45RO-negative, positively selected for CCR7, excluding terminally differentiated effector memory CD45RA+ cells. Sequenced input: naive CD8+ T cells sorted from blood. The origin of this receptor is a man aged 18 to 30 in good health. The genes are TRBV4-1 and TRBJ2-3; TRBD1 might be the D (6 bases). CDR3 sequence: CASSPLGGEDTQYF. The CDR3 bases are TGCGCCAGCAGCCCCCTAGGGGGAGAGGATACGCAGTATTTT.